This TCR beta chain came from a study of OX40 agonist ivuxolimab in advanced cancers. General observations from the study: No determination was made of the antigen specificity of the expanded peripheral T cells. In CD8+ T cells, expanded clones were on average more numerous than in CD4+.

Per germline, CDR1 MDHEN and CDR2 SYDVKM. CDR3 length equals 16 residues. The V and J ends lost 3 bases and 3 bases, in that order; junction bases with no gene match: 7. Sequenced by immunoSEQ multiplex PCR; TCRdb stores in-frame clones only, minus some. The table lists 60,000 to 80,000 clones, 79% of them singletons. A word on this clone: Its antigen is as yet unknown.

This clonotype was sampled from an adult with an advanced solid tumor such as melanoma, head and neck, liver or kidney cancer. This sample comprised CD4+ or CD8+ T cells sorted from blood, obtained in a trial of the OX40 agonist ivuxolimab. The chain couples TRBV28 to TRBJ2-3; 9 positions match TRBD2. CDR3 DNA: TGTGCCAGCAGTTTGCGGGGAAGCGGGGGGACAGATACGCAGTATTTT. This gives the protein CASSLRGSGGTDTQYF.